The 29 T cell receptor beta chains in this list originate from one sample, sequenced in a study of identical twins. TCRdb redid the calling of the 5' RACE reads with MiXCR, one entry per CDR3 protein. The profile shows a few hundred thousand distinct CDR3 sequences, 10% to 13% of them singletons. The specimen was memory T cells sorted from blood. The receptors here all came from a man aged 50-60 years in good health.

The table lists this clonotype with many counts. This sequence joins TRBV18 and TRBJ2-1; D possibly corresponds to TRBD1 (6 bases). CDR3 size: 17 residues. The V end lost 3 bases, the J end lost 5 bases, and 20 bases lay between the germline ends. CDR1 is KGHSH, CDR2 LQKENI, per germline. The CDR3 loop reads CASSPPIEDSDHNEQFF. In nucleotides, the CDR3 is TGTGCCAGCTCACCGCCAATCGAGGACAGCGATCACAATGAGCAGTTCTTC.

This clonotype was picked up many times. CDR3 DNA sequence: TGCAGCGTTGTTGCAGCTAGCTCCTACAATGAGCAGTTCTTC. Translating it yields CSVVAASSYNEQFF. The chain joins TRBV29-1 to TRBJ2-1; D remains unclear. Germline-derived CDR1 and CDR2 are SQVTM and ANQGSEA. Trimming left V 4 bases short and J 0 bases short, with 10 bases between. The CDR3 consists of 14 residues.

This clonotype was recorded many times. The V and J genes are TRBV12-3 or TRBV12-4 and TRBJ2-4, with D possibly being TRBD1 or TRBD2 (5 bases each). The V and J ends lost 6 bases and 9 bases respectively, with 12 bases between them. The CDR3 spans 12 residues. The CDR3 sequence: CASSRDQGIQYF. CDR3 in DNA: TGTGCCAGCAGCCGGGACCAGGGCATTCAGTACTTC.

The chain employs TRBV15 and TRBJ2-1; 7 nucleotides match TRBD1. V lost 4 bases and J lost 1; bases outside the gene matches: 4. CDR3 length equals 15 residues. Per the germline V gene, CDR1 is LNHNV and CDR2 is YYDKDF (reference sequence). CDR3 in amino acids: CATSKRQGSYNEQFF. The CDR3, as DNA: TGTGCCACCAGCAAACGACAGGGATCCTACAATGAGCAGTTCTTC.

This clonotype was picked up many times. The rearrangement uses TRBV7-6 and TRBJ2-1; TRBD2 matches 11 bases. J lost 7 bases, V lost 4 bases, and 9 bases had no gene match. The CDR3 is 16 residues long. Germline V gene data show CDR1 as SGHVS and CDR2 as FNYEAQ. The CDR3 sequence: CASSSDSGRATNEQFF. The CDR3 coding sequence is TGTGCCAGCAGCTCAGATAGCGGGAGGGCCACGAATGAGCAGTTCTTC.

This clonotype appeared many times. The CDR3 reads CASSQVAAPTYNEQFF. The CDR3 DNA follows: TGCGCCAGCAGCCAAGTAGCCGCACCTACCTACAATGAGCAGTTCTTC. The genes are TRBV4-1 and TRBJ2-1; D remains ambiguous. This CDR3 is 16 amino acids long. Germline CDR1 and CDR2: MGHRA and YSYEKL. Trimming removed 1 base at V and 2 bases at J, with 12 bases between.

The V and J genes are TRBV20-1 and TRBJ2-3; TRBD2 might be the D (6 bases). The CDR3 contains 15 residues. The V end lost 1 base, the J end lost 4 bases, and 15 bases lay between the germline ends. CDR1 is DFQATT and CDR2 is SNEGSKA in the germline V gene (reference sequence). The CDR3 sequence is CSARGGTSSADTQYF. CDR3 bases: TGCAGTGCTAGAGGGGGCACTAGCAGCGCAGATACGCAGTATTTT.

This chain links TRBV5-5 with TRBJ2-7, with D perhaps TRBD1 (6 bases). V lost 4 bases, J lost 0 bases, and 11 bases lay in between. The CDR3 length is 14 residues. CDR1 is SGHKS and CDR2 is YYEKEE in the germline V gene (reference sequence). The CDR3 DNA reads as TGTGCCAGCAGCACCCGGGACATCTCCTACGAGCAGTACTTC. Translated: CASSTRDISYEQYF.

The chain has TRBV28 and TRBJ2-5; D is unresolved. The V gene's germline CDR1 is MDHEN and CDR2 SYDVKM. The CDR3 sequence is 12 residues long. Trimming took off 3 bases at V and 6 bases at J, with 8 bases between the two ends. DNA of the CDR3: TGTGCCAGCAGTTTTAGAGAACAGACCCAGTACTTC. It is translated as CASSFREQTQYF.

This clonotype was recorded a few times. This chain uses TRBV6-2 or TRBV6-3 with TRBJ1-5; D perhaps matches TRBD1 (6 bases). V lost 7 bases, J lost 5 bases, and 15 bases lay in between. CDR3 length: 14 amino acids. Germline-derived CDR1 and CDR2 are MNHEY and SVGEGT. The CDR3 DNA reads TGTGCCAGCACCCGGGCAGGGGATCATCAGCCCCAGCATTTT. This translates into CASTRAGDHQPQHF.

The rearrangement uses TRBV18 and TRBJ2-7, with a possible D match to TRBD2 (6 bases). Trimming shortened V by 0 bases and J by 1 base, and 10 bases separated the two germline ends. This CDR3 is 15 amino acids long. Germline loops: CDR1 KGHSH, CDR2 LQKENI. The CDR3 spells CASSPPLAESYEQYF. CDR3 DNA: TGTGCCAGCTCACCACCGTTAGCGGAGTCCTACGAGCAGTACTTC.

This clonotype was counted many times. This rearrangement joins TRBV25-1 to TRBJ2-7; D may match TRBD1 or TRBD2 (5 bases each). The CDR3 is 17 amino acids. The germline V gene has CDR1 MGHDK and CDR2 SYGVNS. Trimming pared 3 bases from V and 0 bases from J, leaving 18 bases between. The DNA for the CDR3 is TGTGCCAGCAGTGAGGTGGGACGGACGATGGGCTCCTACGAGCAGTACTTC. Translating it yields CASSEVGRTMGSYEQYF.

The chain has TRBV10-3 and TRBJ1-6, with D tentatively TRBD1 (6 bases). Trimming took 3 bases from V and 7 from J, leaving 22 bases between them. Looked up from germline, CDR1 is ENHRY and CDR2 is SYGVKD. The CDR3 sequence is 18 residues long. The CDR3, as DNA: TGTGCCATCAGTGATCAACGACAGCGTAACAGGGAGAATTCACCCCTCCACTTT. Its protein is CAISDQRQRNRENSPLHF.

This clonotype was observed many times. The chain uses TRBV5-1 and TRBJ2-3; no clear D. This CDR3 region has 13 residues. Germline lookup yields CDR1 SGHRS and CDR2 YFSETQ. The ends were cut back, 4 bases at V and 6 bases at J, with 12 bases in the middle. The CDR3 spells CASSVETRDTQYF. In DNA form, the CDR3 reads TGCGCCAGCAGCGTCGAGACACGGGATACGCAGTATTTT.

This clonotype was recorded at least ten times. The chain carries TRBV11-2 and TRBJ2-7, with 9 nucleotides matching TRBD2. Per germline, CDR1 SGHAT and CDR2 FQNNGV. The CDR3 loop spans 14 amino acids. After removal of 4 bases from V and 9 bases from J, the junction contained 10 bases not matched to a gene. The CDR3 here is CASSSKAGGLMQYF. DNA of the CDR3: TGTGCCAGCAGCTCAAAAGCGGGAGGTTTGATGCAGTACTTC. Together with reference TRBV11-2 and TRBJ2-7, the CDR3 gives the full variable domain: EAGVAQSPRYKIIEKRQSVAFWCNPISGHATLYWYQQILGQGPKLLIQFQNNGVVDDSQLPKDRFSAERLKGVDSTLKIQPAKLEDSAVYLCASSSKAGGLMQYFGPGTRLTVT.

At least ten counts were recorded for this clonotype. The chain carries TRBV4-3 and TRBJ2-1; the match to TRBD2 covers 7 bases. J gave up 0 bases and V 0 bases, and 8 bases lay outside the gene matches. The germline V gene encodes CDR1 LGHNA and CDR2 YSLEER. The CDR3 sequence is 18 residues long. CDR3 DNA: TGCGCCAGCAGCCAAGATTCTGCGGGGGTCCTCTCCTACAATGAGCAGTTCTTC. This gives the protein CASSQDSAGVLSYNEQFF.

This clonotype has a handful of counts. The rearrangement uses TRBV5-1 and TRBJ2-2; possible D gene TRBD2, 6 bases. Germline assignment: CDR1 SGHRS and CDR2 YFSETQ. V was pared by 0 bases and J by 8 bases, with 11 bases between. The length of the CDR3 is 14 residues. The CDR3 sequence: CASSLAGELGELFF. The CDR3 region has the DNA TGCGCCAGCAGCTTGGCGGGAGAGCTGGGGGAGCTGTTTTTT.

This clonotype has a count of ten or more. This chain uses TRBV27 with TRBJ1-1; D is perhaps TRBD1 (6 bases). The CDR3 is 15 residues long. Trimming removed 5 bases from V and 1 base from J, with 14 bases in between. The germline gives CDR1 MNHEY, CDR2 SMNVEV (reference sequence). The CDR3 DNA is TGTGCCAGCAGTCCCCTAGACAGGAAGAACACTGAAGCTTTCTTT. It translates to CASSPLDRKNTEAFF.

The chain couples TRBV5-1 to TRBJ1-2, with a weak D call TRBD1 (5 bases). With 0 bases removed from V and 2 bases from J, the gap between germline ends came to 11 bases. The CDR3 has 15 residues. Germline values: CDR1 SGHRS, CDR2 YFSETQ. The chain's CDR3 is CASSLEGTYNYGYTF. In nucleotides, the CDR3 is TGCGCCAGCAGCTTGGAGGGGACCTACAACTATGGCTACACCTTC.

This clonotype was detected only a few times. The chain employs TRBV5-5 and TRBJ1-4, with D maybe TRBD1 (5 bases). The CDR3 has 16 residues. CDR1 and CDR2 (germline): SGHKS, YYEKEE (reference sequence). V dropped 0 bases and J dropped 1 base, with 10 bases sitting between them. CDR3 region: CASSLVSGLTNEKLFF. The CDR3 nucleotides read TGTGCCAGCAGCTTGGTTTCAGGGTTAACTAATGAAAAACTGTTTTTT.

The V call is TRBV20-1, the J call TRBJ2-5, with 9 bases that match TRBD2. CDR3 length equals 14 residues. CDR1 and CDR2 from the germline V gene are DFQATT and SNEGSKA (reference sequence). DNA of the CDR3: TGCAGCGCTTATATTCTAGCGGGACAAGAGACCCAGTACTTC. This gives the protein CSAYILAGQETQYF.

CDR3 loop: CASSQRTSGYQETQYF. The CDR3 DNA follows: TGTGCCAGCAGCCAACGGACTAGCGGGTACCAAGAGACCCAGTACTTC. The chain recombines TRBV12-3 or TRBV12-4 with TRBJ2-5; 11 nucleotides align to TRBD2. This CDR3 has 16 residues. Trimming cost V 6 bases and J 0 bases; bases outside gene matches: 6.

This clonotype was seen at least ten times. The chain links TRBV20-1 to TRBJ1-1, with D hard to call. V lost 5 bases to trimming and J lost 0 bases, with 7 bases between them. The CDR3 is made up of 12 amino acids. Germline CDR1 is DFQATT and CDR2 is SNEGSKA (reference sequence). The CDR3 protein is CSAPFLNTEAFF. DNA of the CDR3: TGCAGTGCTCCATTCTTGAACACTGAAGCTTTCTTT.

This clonotype turned up a few times. The CDR3 nucleotides are TGCGCCAGCAGCCTAGGACAACAATTCCCTGGCTATGGCTACACCTTC. This gives the protein CASSLGQQFPGYGYTF. The V gene is TRBV5-1, the J gene TRBJ1-2, with a possible D match to TRBD1 (5 bases). Germline V lookup: CDR1 SGHRS, CDR2 YFSETQ. CDR3 length: 16 amino acids. The ends were cut back, 4 bases at V and 4 bases at J, with 20 bases in the middle.

This clonotype was observed many times. The J gene is TRBJ2-3, the V gene TRBV20-1, with TRBD2 matching over 11 bases. The CDR3 contains 16 residues. Trimming took 3 bases from V and 0 from J; bases not matched to a gene: 5. Germline V CDR1 and CDR2: DFQATT, SNEGSKA (reference sequence). CDR3 nucleotide sequence: TGCAGTGCTAGTAGCGGGGGGGGTCCTAGCACAGATACGCAGTATTTT. It specifies CSASSGGGPSTDTQYF.

The CDR3 reads CASSQSGTPHGELFF. CDR3 in DNA: TGTGCCAGCAGCCAATCCGGGACTCCTCACGGGGAGCTGTTTTTT. The V call is TRBV3-1, the J call TRBJ2-2; D perhaps matches TRBD2 (6 bases). Germline assignment: CDR1 LGHDT and CDR2 YNNKEL (reference sequence). Between the trimmed V and J ends, which lost 2 bases and 7 bases, there was a span of 14 bases. The CDR3 runs to 15 residues.

This clonotype occurred a few times. The J gene is TRBJ2-7, the V gene TRBV7-8; D unresolved. Trimming removed 5 bases from V and 0 bases from J, with 17 bases in between. The CDR3 is made up of 16 amino acids. Germline CDR1 reads SGHVS; CDR2 reads FQNEAQ. The chain's CDR3 is CASSLGRPLTSYEQYF. In DNA form, the CDR3 reads TGTGCCAGCAGCCTGGGTCGGCCGCTAACCTCCTACGAGCAGTACTTC.

V is TRBV20-1 and J is TRBJ1-2; D remains ambiguous. CDR1 and CDR2 from the germline V gene are DFQATT and SNEGSKA (reference sequence). CDR3 size: 9 residues. The CDR3 is CSVPYGYTF. For the CDR3, the DNA is TGCAGCGTCCCCTATGGCTACACCTTC.

The chain recombines TRBV5-1 with TRBJ2-5; 12 bases align to TRBD2. Germline V gene data show CDR1 as SGHRS and CDR2 as YFSETQ. This CDR3 spans 15 amino acids. The V and J ends lost 4 bases and 6 bases, in that order; junction bases with no gene match: 7. CDR3: CASSDGLAGLKTQYF. Here the CDR3 DNA reads TGCGCCAGCAGCGACGGACTAGCGGGACTGAAGACCCAGTACTTC.